What follows is one T cell receptor beta chain and its context. This entry belongs to a study of shared clonotypes between healthy human individuals. Terminally differentiated effector memory CD45RA+ cells were excluded from the naive CD8 cells, which were CD45RO-negative and positively selected for CCR7. The CDR3 is 15 residues long. Germline loops: CDR1 KGHSH, CDR2 LQKENI. The V and J ends lost 0 bases and 4 bases respectively, with 13 bases between them. Sequenced by immunoSEQ multiplex PCR; TCRdb stores in-frame clones only, minus some. Among about 590,000 clones listed, about 95% were seen once. This sequence originates from a woman aged 25 to 39 in good health. Sequenced: naive CD8+ T cells sorted from blood. This chain connects TRBV18 to TRBJ2-7; the D gene could be TRBD1 or TRBD2 (5 bases each). In DNA form, the CDR3 reads TGTGCCAGCTCACCACCGTCTGGGGGATCTTACGAGCAGTACTTC. This encodes CASSPPSGGSYEQYF.